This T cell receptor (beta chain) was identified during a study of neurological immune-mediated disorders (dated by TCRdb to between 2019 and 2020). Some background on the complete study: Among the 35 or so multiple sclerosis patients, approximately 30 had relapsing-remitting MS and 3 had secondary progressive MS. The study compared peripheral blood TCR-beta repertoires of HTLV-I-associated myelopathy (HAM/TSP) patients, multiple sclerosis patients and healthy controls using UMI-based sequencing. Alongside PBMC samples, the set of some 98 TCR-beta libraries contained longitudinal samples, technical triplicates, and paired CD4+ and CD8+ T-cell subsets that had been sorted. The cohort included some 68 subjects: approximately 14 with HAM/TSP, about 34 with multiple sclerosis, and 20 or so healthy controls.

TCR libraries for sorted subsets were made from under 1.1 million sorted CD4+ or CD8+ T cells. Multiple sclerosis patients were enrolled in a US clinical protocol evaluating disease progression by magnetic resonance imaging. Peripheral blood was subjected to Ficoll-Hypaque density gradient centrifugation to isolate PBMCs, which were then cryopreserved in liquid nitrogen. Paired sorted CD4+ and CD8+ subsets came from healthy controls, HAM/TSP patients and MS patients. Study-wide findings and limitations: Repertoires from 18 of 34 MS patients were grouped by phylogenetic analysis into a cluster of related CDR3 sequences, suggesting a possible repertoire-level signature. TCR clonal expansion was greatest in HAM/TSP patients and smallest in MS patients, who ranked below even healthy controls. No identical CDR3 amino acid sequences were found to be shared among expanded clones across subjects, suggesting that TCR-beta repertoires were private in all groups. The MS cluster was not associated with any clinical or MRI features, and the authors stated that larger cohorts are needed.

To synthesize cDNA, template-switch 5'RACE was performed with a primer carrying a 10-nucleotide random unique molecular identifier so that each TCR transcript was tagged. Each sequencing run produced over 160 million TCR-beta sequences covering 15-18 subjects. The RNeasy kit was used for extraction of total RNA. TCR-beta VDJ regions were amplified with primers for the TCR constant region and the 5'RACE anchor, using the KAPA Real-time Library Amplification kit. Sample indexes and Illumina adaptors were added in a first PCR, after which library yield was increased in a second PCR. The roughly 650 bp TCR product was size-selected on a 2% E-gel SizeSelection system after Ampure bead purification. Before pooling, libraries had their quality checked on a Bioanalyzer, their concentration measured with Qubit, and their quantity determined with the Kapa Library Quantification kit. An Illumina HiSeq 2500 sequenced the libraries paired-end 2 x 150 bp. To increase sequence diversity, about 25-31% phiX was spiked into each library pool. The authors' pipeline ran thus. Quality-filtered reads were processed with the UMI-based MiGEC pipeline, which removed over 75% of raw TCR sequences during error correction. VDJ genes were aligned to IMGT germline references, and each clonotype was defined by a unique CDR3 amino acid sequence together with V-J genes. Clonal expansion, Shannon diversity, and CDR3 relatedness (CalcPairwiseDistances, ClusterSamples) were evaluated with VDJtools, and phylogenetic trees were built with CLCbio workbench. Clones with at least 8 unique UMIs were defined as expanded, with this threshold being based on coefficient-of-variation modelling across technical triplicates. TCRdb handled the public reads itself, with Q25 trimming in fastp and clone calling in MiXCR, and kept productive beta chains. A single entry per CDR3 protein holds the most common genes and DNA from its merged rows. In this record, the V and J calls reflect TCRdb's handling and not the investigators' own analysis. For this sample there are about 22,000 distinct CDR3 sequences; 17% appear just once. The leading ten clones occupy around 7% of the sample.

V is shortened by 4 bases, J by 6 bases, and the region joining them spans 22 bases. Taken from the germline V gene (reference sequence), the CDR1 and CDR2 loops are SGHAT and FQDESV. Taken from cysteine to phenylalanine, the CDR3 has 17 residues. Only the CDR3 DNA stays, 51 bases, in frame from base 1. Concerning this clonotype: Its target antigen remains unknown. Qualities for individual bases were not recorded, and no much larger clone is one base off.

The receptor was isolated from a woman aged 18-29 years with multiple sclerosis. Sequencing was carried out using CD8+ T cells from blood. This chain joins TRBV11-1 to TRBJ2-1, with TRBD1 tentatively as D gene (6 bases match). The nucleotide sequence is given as TGTGCCAGCAGCTCATATCAACAGGGTTATCCCTTCAATGAGCAGTTCTTC. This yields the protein CASSSYQQGYPFNEQFF.